This is a list of T cell receptor beta chains from one sample in a study of cytomegalovirus exposure and HLA in healthy donors. The data were produced by immunoSEQ multiplex PCR, yet TCRdb's version contains in-frame clones alone and is incomplete. The sample gives more than 95,000 clones, 64% of which show up once; around 3.5% is in the top ten. Input material: PBMCs. The receptors were gathered from a man aged 60 to 69 in good health and CMV-seronegative. Both conserved end residues are part of each CDR3. The D gene is left open where the match is weak. Only some rows state a clone size, as once, few, many or a class for expanded clones.

.	TRBV7-2	TRBJ1-5	few	TGTGCCAGCAGCTTGTTGGGAGGGCAGCCCCAGCATTTT	CASSLLGGQPQHF
TRBD2	TRBV7-9	TRBJ2-2	.	TGTGCGGGGACTAGAGGACCCGGGGAGCTGTTTTTT	CAGTRGPGELFF
TRBD1	TRBV5-1	TRBJ1-2	.	TGCGCCAGCAGCCCCACTTGGGACAGGGGGGGGTATGGCTACACCTTC	CASSPTWDRGGYGYTF
.	TRBV18	TRBJ2-3	few	TGTGCCAGCTCACCAGGCAGTAGCGGTGGAGATACGCAGTATTTT	CASSPGSSGGDTQYF
TRBD2	TRBV6-1	TRBJ2-2	.	TGTGCCACCACTAGCGGGAGGGAAACCGGGGAGCTGTTTTTT	CATTSGRETGELFF
TRBD2	TRBV28	TRBJ2-7	.	TGTGCCAGCAGTTCCGCTCTAGGGCTAGCGGGGTGGACCTACGAGCAGTACTTC	CASSSALGLAGWTYEQYF
.	TRBV11-1	TRBJ1-2	.	TGTGCCAGCAGCCTGGGTGGATTACAGATCTATGGCTACACCTTC	CASSLGGLQIYGYTF
.	TRBV11-3	TRBJ2-1	few	TGTGCCAGCAGCTCGCCGCGTGAGTCTAGCGAGCAGTTCTTC	CASSSPRESSEQFF
.	TRBV29-1	TRBJ1-5	.	TGCAGCGTTGCCGACTGGGTGGATCAGCCCCAGCATTTT	CSVADWVDQPQHF
.	TRBV9	TRBJ2-3	once	TGTGCCAGCAGCGCTATCCTAGCGACAAGCACAGATACGCAGTATTTT	CASSAILATSTDTQYF
.	TRBV19	TRBJ2-3	.	TGTGCCAGTAGTATAGCTTGGGGAGGAGATACGCAGTATTTT	CASSIAWGGDTQYF
.	TRBV2	TRBJ1-1	.	TGTGCCAGCAGGGAGGGGAGGGCAAGGGGTGAAGCTTTCTTT	CASREGRARGEAFF
.	TRBV13	TRBJ1-3	.	TGTGCCAGCAGCTTCTGGAGACCCAATACTGGAAACACCATATATTTT	CASSFWRPNTGNTIYF
TRBD2	TRBV9	TRBJ2-7	.	TGTGCCAGCAGCGTAGGGACTAGTTTGTACGAGCAGTACTTC	CASSVGTSLYEQYF
.	TRBV11-3	TRBJ1-5	.	TGTGCCAGCAGCCTCGGGAATCAGCCCCAGCATTTT	CASSLGNQPQHF
TRBD2	TRBV7-2	TRBJ2-1	.	TGTGCCAGCAGCAGAGGGACTAGCGGGGACCATGAGCAGTTCTTC	CASSRGTSGDHEQFF
.	TRBV18	TRBJ1-4	.	TGTGCCAGCTCACCACAGGGGTTACGGACTAATGAAAAACTGTTTTTT	CASSPQGLRTNEKLFF
.	TRBV5-1	TRBJ1-6	.	TGCGCCAGCAGCTCAGGGTCCTATAATTCACCCCTCCACTTT	CASSSGSYNSPLHF
.	TRBV10-2	TRBJ2-7	.	TGCGCCAGCAGAAACAGCGGACTCGACGAGCAGTACTTC	CASRNSGLDEQYF
TRBD2	TRBV27	TRBJ2-7	.	TGTGCCAGCATGGTAAGGCGGGAGGGCGGTTCCTACGAGCAGTACTTC	CASMVRREGGSYEQYF
.	TRBV9	TRBJ1-6	.	TGTGCCAGCAGCGCCGGGACACCTAATTCGCCCCTCCACTTT	CASSAGTPNSPLHF
.	TRBV21-1	TRBJ1-4	.	TGTGCCAGCAGCAAGACAGGGGTAGATGAAAAACTGTTTTTT	CASSKTGVDEKLFF
TRBD1	TRBV7-9	TRBJ2-2	few	TGTGCCAGCAGCCGGAACCCGGGACAGTACACCGGGGAGCTGTTTTTT	CASSRNPGQYTGELFF
TRBD1	TRBV6-1	TRBJ2-1	.	TGTGCCAGCAGTGAGGAGCACAGGGGGACCTACAATGAGCAGTTCTTC	CASSEEHRGTYNEQFF
.	TRBV30	TRBJ1-2	many	TGTGCCTGGAATTTCTTTCGCGACAGGAACTATGGCTACACCTTC	CAWNFFRDRNYGYTF
.	TRBV9	TRBJ2-6	.	TGTGCCAGCAGCGTAGTGGCCGCTGGGGCCAACGTCCTGACTTTC	CASSVVAAGANVLTF
TRBD1	TRBV6-1	TRBJ1-1	few	TGTGCCAGCGTGACTTTTACAGGGGATCGGACTGAAGCTTTCTTT	CASVTFTGDRTEAFF
.	TRBV19	TRBJ1-1	.	TGTGCCAGTGACAGGAGGAACACTGAAGCTTTCTTT	CASDRRNTEAFF
TRBD1	TRBV19	TRBJ1-5	once	TGTGCCAGTAGTACCACAGGGGGACCTTATAGCAATCAGCCCCAGCATTTT	CASSTTGGPYSNQPQHF
.	TRBV28	TRBJ1-2	few	TGTGCCAGCAGTTTAAGGGAGGGGGGGTACACCTTC	CASSLREGGYTF
.	TRBV6-4	TRBJ1-4	.	TGTGCCAGCAGCGTTAACAGTGGTGAAAAACTGTTTTTT	CASSVNSGEKLFF
.	TRBV6-1	TRBJ1-1	.	TGTGCCAGCAGTGAAGGGGCCTCCACTGAAGCTTTCTTT	CASSEGASTEAFF
.	TRBV28	TRBJ2-1	.	TGTGCCAGTAGCGTATCCGGGGGAATCTATGAGCAGTTCTTC	CASSVSGGIYEQFF
.	TRBV11-2	TRBJ1-3	.	TGTGCCAGCAGCTTATGGGCCAGCTCTGGAAACACCATATATTTT	CASSLWASSGNTIYF
TRBD1	TRBV5-1	TRBJ1-5	.	TGCGCCAGCAGCTTGGCTGGACAGGGTAATCCCCAGCATTTT	CASSLAGQGNPQHF
TRBD2	TRBV5-1	TRBJ2-7	.	TGCGCCAGCAGCTCACGACCACTAGCGGGAGGAAACTCCTACGAGCAGTACTTC	CASSSRPLAGGNSYEQYF
TRBD2	TRBV10-1	TRBJ2-1	few	TGCGCCAGCAGTGGAGGGACTACCTCCGTAAAATACAATGAGCAGTTCTTC	CASSGGTTSVKYNEQFF
TRBD2	TRBV4-2	TRBJ2-5	.	TGTGCCAGCAGCCAAGAGGCGCTAGCGGGGCAAGAGACCCAGTACTTC	CASSQEALAGQETQYF
TRBD1	TRBV27	TRBJ2-2	.	TGTGCCAGCAGTCGGACAGGGAACACCGGGGAGCTGTTTTTT	CASSRTGNTGELFF
.	TRBV7-3	TRBJ2-3	.	TGTGCCAGCAGCCCGTGGGACACCTCAGATACGCAGTATTTT	CASSPWDTSDTQYF
TRBD2	TRBV5-1	TRBJ2-1	.	TGCGCCAGCAGCTATCGGACTAGCGGGAAAACCAACAATGAGCAGTTCTTC	CASSYRTSGKTNNEQFF
.	TRBV7-8	TRBJ2-3	.	TGTGCCAGCAGCTTAGCGCAGCAGGCCGGGCAGTATTTT	CASSLAQQAGQYF
.	TRBV19	TRBJ2-1	once	TGTGCCAGTAGTATTTTCTCCGCGAGCTCCTACAATGAGCAGTTCTTC	CASSIFSASSYNEQFF
TRBD2	TRBV29-1	TRBJ2-5	.	TGCAGCGTTGAAAATTGGGAGCGGGGCTCTGAGACCCAGTACTTC	CSVENWERGSETQYF
TRBD2	TRBV9	TRBJ2-7	few	TGTGCCAGCAGCGCGATGGCTAGCGGTTTCTACGAGCAGTACTTC	CASSAMASGFYEQYF
.	TRBV5-6	TRBJ2-1	.	TGTGCCAGCACCCGGGCAGGGGCATCCTACAATGAGCAGTTCTTC	CASTRAGASYNEQFF
.	TRBV9	TRBJ1-1	.	TGTGCCAGCAGCGTAATCGGCAGGGCTAGTGAAGCTTTCTTT	CASSVIGRASEAFF
.	TRBV5-5	TRBJ1-2	few	TGTGCCAGCAGCTTGTTTTTTGGGAGCGACTATGGCTACACCTTC	CASSLFFGSDYGYTF
.	TRBV11-2	TRBJ1-4	.	TGTGCCAGCAGCCTCCGTTTTGCAACTAATGAAAAACTGTTTTTT	CASSLRFATNEKLFF
.	TRBV5-1	TRBJ2-3	.	TGCGCCAGCAGCTTGGTGGCCAACATTGCAGATACGCAGTATTTT	CASSLVANIADTQYF
TRBD2	TRBV7-6	TRBJ2-2	.	TGTGCCAGCAGCTTTAGCGGGGAAAACACCGGGGAGCTGTTTTTT	CASSFSGENTGELFF
.	TRBV4-1	TRBJ1-4	.	TGCGCCAGCAGCCCCTTTGAGGATGAAAAACTGTTTTTT	CASSPFEDEKLFF
.	TRBV21-1	TRBJ2-2	few	TGTGCCAGCAGCAAAGGTTGGGGGGGGGTGTGCACCGGGGAGCTGTTTTTT	CASSKGWGGVCTGELFF
TRBD1	TRBV19	TRBJ2-1	few	TGTGCCAGTAGTCCCGGGACAGGGCGTAGCAATGAGCAGTTCTTC	CASSPGTGRSNEQFF
TRBD1	TRBV6-1	TRBJ1-3	.	TGTGCCAGCAGGACCCCACAGGGGCTAGGAAACACCATATATTTT	CASRTPQGLGNTIYF